These T cell receptor beta chains were read from a single sample in a study of blood T cell repertoires in COVID-19. Sequenced by immunoSEQ multiplex PCR; TCRdb stores in-frame clones only, minus some. The sample records 93,000 or so clones, over 75% being singletons. The sample was peripheral blood. These receptors were obtained from a human donor in a cohort sampled during active or convalescent COVID-19. CDR3s include the opening cysteine and the closing phenylalanine or tryptophan. Fields, in order: D gene, J gene, V gene, clone size, CDR3 protein, CDR3 DNA. A D gene is named only where the DNA matches it firmly. The size of a clone is reported for some rows only, either as once, few or many, or as a class for expanded clones.

-,TRBJ2-7,TRBV6-5,-,CASSYSPVASYEQYF,TGTGCCAGCAGTTACAGCCCCGTCGCTTCCTACGAGCAGTACTTC
TRBD1,TRBJ1-5,TRBV12-5,-,CASGPDRVGNQPQHF,TGTGCTAGTGGTCCAGACAGGGTCGGCAATCAGCCCCAGCATTTT
-,TRBJ2-7,TRBV11-3,once,CASSLTAEQYF,TGTGCCAGCAGCTTGACAGCCGAGCAGTACTTC
TRBD1,TRBJ2-7,TRBV2,-,CASNRGQYEQYF,TGTGCCAGCAACAGGGGGCAATACGAGCAGTACTTC
TRBD1,TRBJ1-5,TRBV28,once,CASSFNRGEWPQHF,TGTGCCAGCAGTTTTAACAGGGGGGAGTGGCCCCAGCATTTT
-,TRBJ1-1,TRBV7-3,few,CASSRRGARPEAFF,TGTGCCAGCAGCCGGCGGGGTGCTAGGCCTGAAGCTTTCTTT
-,TRBJ1-1,TRBV3-1/TRBV3-2,-,CASSQDNQGRAFF,TGTGCCAGCAGCCAAGATAACCAGGGAAGGGCTTTCTTT
-,TRBJ2-7,TRBV5-6,few,CASSPAGEFYEQYF,TGTGCCAGCAGCCCAGCCGGGGAGTTCTACGAGCAGTACTTC
TRBD1,TRBJ1-1,TRBV6-6,-,CASSGQGATEAFF,TGTGCCAGCAGTGGACAGGGGGCCACTGAAGCTTTCTTT
-,TRBJ2-3,TRBV7-9,-,CASSQITDTQYF,TGTGCCAGCAGCCAAATTACAGATACGCAGTATTTT
-,TRBJ2-7,TRBV15,-,CATSKQRGTEPYEQYF,TGTGCCACCAGCAAACAAAGGGGGACGGAGCCCTACGAGCAGTACTTC
-,TRBJ1-4,TRBV30,few,CAWRTAGDEKLFF,TGTGCCTGGCGGACAGCGGGGGACGAAAAACTGTTTTTT
-,TRBJ1-2,TRBV7-8,once,CASSLAVRPYGYTF,TGTGCCAGCAGCTTAGCGGTCAGGCCCTATGGCTACACCTTC
-,TRBJ1-2,TRBV30,-,CAWSMSVASYGYTF,TGTGCCTGGAGTATGTCCGTCGCTAGCTATGGCTACACCTTC
TRBD2,TRBJ2-5,TRBV12-5,-,CASGLELAGELQETQYF,TGTGCTAGTGGTTTGGAACTAGCGGGGGAACTCCAAGAGACCCAGTACTTC
TRBD2,TRBJ2-7,TRBV28,-,CASTESGGSSYEQYF,TGTGCCAGCACCGAATCGGGGGGGTCGTCCTACGAGCAGTACTTC
-,TRBJ2-3,TRBV7-3,-,CASSFEGFSTDTQYF,TGTGCCAGCAGCTTCGAGGGTTTTAGCACAGATACGCAGTATTTT
-,TRBJ1-2,TRBV3-1/TRBV3-2,-,CASSQAASSGGYTF,TGTGCCAGCAGCCAAGCCGCGAGCTCGGGAGGCTACACCTTC
-,TRBJ2-6,TRBV10-3,once,CAISDRGSGANVLTF,TGTGCCATCAGTGATAGGGGCTCTGGGGCCAACGTCCTGACTTTC
-,TRBJ2-5,TRBV6-2/TRBV6-3,-,CASSLSETQYF,TGTGCCAGCAGCCTCTCGGAGACCCAGTACTTC
-,TRBJ1-1,TRBV11-1,-,CASSDRQRPKREAFF,TGTGCCAGCAGCGACCGACAGAGACCGAAGAGGGAAGCTTTCTTT
TRBD1,TRBJ1-2,TRBV29-1,-,CSVEARTGIKTF,TGCAGCGTTGAAGCAAGGACAGGGATTAAGACCTTC
-,TRBJ1-5,TRBV27,few,CASSLPPGPQHF,TGTGCCAGCAGTTTACCACCGGGACCCCAGCATTTT
-,TRBJ2-3,TRBV19,-,CASSIDVGGAGTDTQYF,TGTGCCAGTAGTATAGATGTCGGAGGAGCGGGCACAGATACGCAGTATTTT
-,TRBJ2-7,TRBV27,-,CASSLYPDFPLYEQYF,TGTGCCAGCAGTTTATACCCGGACTTTCCACTCTACGAGCAGTACTTC
-,TRBJ1-1,TRBV5-6,-,CASSLRVTEAFF,TGTGCCAGCAGCCTCAGGGTCACTGAAGCTTTCTTT
-,TRBJ1-1,TRBV7-6,-,CASSLASHRDAEAFF,TGTGCCAGCAGCTTAGCGTCCCACCGGGATGCTGAAGCTTTCTTT
-,TRBJ1-5,TRBV2,-,CASSVYEEQPQHF,TGTGCCAGCAGTGTTTACGAGGAACAGCCCCAGCATTTT
TRBD2,TRBJ2-6,TRBV6-1,-,CASRELAGASGANVLTF,TGTGCCAGCAGGGAACTAGCGGGGGCCTCTGGGGCCAACGTCCTGACTTTC
-,TRBJ1-5,TRBV19,-,CASQEGSGNQPQHF,TGTGCCAGCCAAGAGGGCAGTGGGAATCAGCCCCAGCATTTT